This TCR beta chain was captured by sequencing in a study of cytomegalovirus exposure and HLA in healthy donors. Study findings and constraints: TCR clusters originating in the first cohort tended to co-occur in the 100 to 150 validation repertoires, according to a later analysis.

These donors were members of the 120-subject validation cohort, a group separate from the roughly 670-subject first cohort. Measured with immunoSEQ multiplex PCR; TCRdb has only the in-frame clones, and not every one. Altogether some 170,000 clones are present, around 96% being singletons, with the ten largest covering about 0.94%. Notes on this clone: What it binds is unknown.

V was clipped by 7 bases and J by 0 bases, with 4 bases between them. Per the germline V gene, CDR1 is SQVTM and CDR2 is ANQGSEA. The CDR3 is 11 amino acids. V usage is TRBV29-1 and J usage is TRBJ1-3, with D uncertain. The sample taken for sequencing was PBMCs. This receptor was identified in a woman under 30 in good health and CMV-seronegative. The CDR3 here is CSASSGNTIYF. The CDR3 nucleotides read TGCAGCGCGTCCTCTGGAAACACCATATATTTT.